The T cell receptor beta chain under discussion was sequenced for a study of cytomegalovirus exposure and HLA in healthy donors. Study-level findings and limits: In a later analysis, a missense DCLRE1C variant was linked to TCR beta V- and J-gene trimming.

Notes on this clone: Its antigen remains unknown.

The CDR3 length is 14 residues. Per germline, CDR1 SNHLY and CDR2 FYNNEI. V lost 4 bases and J lost 10, with 14 bases in between. Primers included in the PCR were 60 Vbeta and 13 Jbeta primers. Measured with immunoSEQ multiplex PCR; TCRdb has only the in-frame clones, and not every one. The sample comprises over 200,000 clones, about 81% of which are singletons, and around 6% rests with the top ten. This sequence was found in a man between 35 and 55 years old in good health and CMV-seropositive. Sequencing was carried out using PBMCs. V gene TRBV2 combines with J gene TRBJ1-6, with D perhaps TRBD1 (5 bases). The DNA for the CDR3 is TGTGCCAGCAGTGGGGGACTGGTTAACTCACCCCTCCACTTT. It translates to CASSGGLVNSPLHF. Supplemented by reference TRBV2 and TRBJ1-6, the full variable domain reads EPEVTQTPSHQVTQMGQEVILRCVPISNHLYFYWYRQILGQKVEFLVSFYNNEISEKSEIFDDQFSVERPDGSNFTLKIRSTKLEDSAMYFCASSGGLVNSPLHFGNGTRLTVT.